The present T cell receptor (beta chain) was sequenced within a study of control samples from healthy donors and cancer patients. The CDR3 has 14 amino acids. The V end was cut by 1 base, the J end by 5 bases, with 11 bases between. Per the germline V gene, CDR1 is SNHLY and CDR2 is FYNNEI. Measured with immunoSEQ multiplex PCR; TCRdb has only the in-frame clones, and not every one. The sample yields around 130,000 clones, about 95% seen once. The TCR comes from a man aged 30 to 39 in good health. Material: blood. The chain carries TRBV2 and TRBJ2-5, with D perhaps matching TRBD2 (6 bases). The CDR3 DNA is TGTGCCAGCAGTGAAGTGTACCGGGGGGAGACCCAGTACTTC. This codes for CASSEVYRGETQYF. The full variable domain, its missing parts supplied by reference TRBV2 and TRBJ2-5, is EPEVTQTPSHQVTQMGQEVILRCVPISNHLYFYWYRQILGQKVEFLVSFYNNEISEKSEIFDDQFSVERPDGSNFTLKIRSTKLEDSAMYFCASSEVYRGETQYFGPGTRLLVL.